The rows below give T cell receptor beta chains drawn from one sample of a study of T cells in Graves' hyperthyroidism and ophthalmopathy. TCRdb reprocessed the multiplex PCR reads via MiXCR and lists one record per CDR3 protein. Of approximately 300,000 distinct CDR3 sequences in the sample, about 17% were seen once. Sequenced sample: blood. The source of these receptors is a woman aged 55-69 years with Graves' ophthalmopathy. The CDR3 runs from the conserved cysteine through the conserved F or W. D genes are given only for firm matches. The size field is filled for only some rows; it gives once, few, many or a size class.

NA	TRBJ2-2	TRBV4-3	NA	CASSQETLRAGELFF	TGCGCCAGCAGCCAAGAAACTCTCAGGGCCGGGGAGCTGTTTTTT
many	TRBJ1-6	TRBV2	NA	CASRGVRNSPLHF	TGTGCCAGTCGAGGGGTAAGGAATTCACCCCTCCACTTT
many	TRBJ2-7	TRBV7-2	NA	CASSLTFRDYEQYF	TGTGCCAGCAGCTTAACGTTCAGGGACTACGAGCAGTACTTC
few	TRBJ1-2	TRBV9	TRBD1	CASEDRAKYGYTF	TGTGCCTCAGAGGACAGGGCGAAATATGGCTACACCTTC
few	TRBJ2-3	TRBV5-1	TRBD2	CASSLQGLASDTQYF	TGCGCCAGCAGCTTGCAGGGACTAGCCTCAGATACGCAGTATTTT
many	TRBJ2-7	TRBV11-2	TRBD1	CASSPGQLYEQYF	TGTGCCAGCAGCCCGGGACAGTTATACGAGCAGTACTTC
many	TRBJ1-1	TRBV12-3/TRBV12-4	TRBD1	CASRPPGQGMLGDTEAFF	TGTGCCAGCAGGCCTCCGGGACAGGGGATGTTGGGCGACACTGAAGCTTTCTTT
few	TRBJ2-5	TRBV7-9	NA	CASSLGVEILYF	TGTGCCAGCAGCTTAGGAGTCGAAATCCTGTACTTC
many	TRBJ2-1	TRBV11-2	NA	CASSLAYYNEQFF	TGTGCCAGCAGCTTAGCGTACTACAATGAGCAGTTCTTC
many	TRBJ1-5	TRBV20-1	TRBD1	CSARGTGDGGYNQPQHF	TGCAGTGCTAGAGGGACAGGGGATGGGGGCTACAATCAGCCCCAGCATTTT
NA	TRBJ2-2	TRBV24-1	TRBD1	CATSDTQGNGELFF	TGTGCCACCAGTGATACACAGGGGAACGGGGAGCTGTTTTTT
many	TRBJ2-1	TRBV5-1	TRBD1	CASSPGQGRGEQFF	TGCGCCAGCAGCCCAGGACAGGGCCGGGGTGAGCAGTTCTTC
NA	TRBJ2-3	TRBV4-3	TRBD1	CASSQPGTGSLAQYF	TGCGCCAGCAGCCAGCCCGGGACAGGGTCACTCGCGCAGTATTTT
NA	TRBJ2-7	TRBV18	NA	CASSTHRDSSYEQYF	TGTGCCAGCAGCACGCACCGGGACTCGTCCTACGAGCAGTACTTC
NA	TRBJ2-7	TRBV20-1	NA	CSATSPATGHSYEQYF	TGCAGTGCCACCTCCCCCGCGACAGGTCACTCCTACGAGCAGTACTTC
NA	TRBJ2-7	TRBV29-1	TRBD1	CSVGLSGQGYEQYF	TGCAGCGTTGGGCTTTCGGGACAGGGGTACGAGCAGTACTTC
NA	TRBJ2-7	TRBV15	TRBD1	CATSRGVGQGWSSYEQYF	TGTGCCACCAGCAGAGGAGTGGGACAGGGGTGGTCCTCCTACGAGCAGTACTTC
NA	TRBJ1-2	TRBV29-1	TRBD1	CSVRGIDTYGYTF	TGCAGCGTCAGGGGGATAGATACCTATGGCTACACCTTC
NA	TRBJ2-4	TRBV6-1	TRBD2	CASRTAGGAQNIQYF	TGTGCCAGCAGAACTGCGGGGGGGGCTCAAAACATTCAGTACTTC
few	TRBJ2-2	TRBV27	NA	CASRLLQSGAPGELFF	TGTGCCAGCAGGCTATTACAATCAGGAGCTCCCGGGGAGCTGTTTTTT
NA	TRBJ2-1	TRBV2	TRBD1	CASRVQGAVHEQFF	TGTGCCAGCAGGGTTCAGGGGGCAGTTCACGAGCAGTTCTTC
many	TRBJ2-7	TRBV20-1	NA	CSARDPSAFSYEQYF	TGCAGTGCTAGAGATCCTAGCGCATTCTCCTACGAGCAGTACTTC
many	TRBJ2-7	TRBV27	NA	CASSSRTVTYEQYF	TGTGCCAGCAGTTCACGGACGGTTACCTACGAGCAGTACTTC
NA	TRBJ1-2	TRBV11-2	TRBD1	CASGGGTGDYGYTF	TGTGCCAGTGGGGGGGGGACAGGGGACTATGGCTACACCTTC
few	TRBJ2-2	TRBV28	NA	CASSPTVTGELFF	TGTGCCAGCTCACCCACCGTCACCGGGGAGCTGTTTTTT
NA	TRBJ2-7	TRBV25-1	NA	CASSEEWYEQYF	TGTGCCAGCAGTGAGGAGTGGTACGAGCAGTACTTC
many	TRBJ1-2	TRBV2	NA	CASSEPIGAGYTF	TGTGCCAGCAGTGAACCCATAGGGGCTGGCTACACCTTC
NA	TRBJ2-5	TRBV18	TRBD2	CASSPRLAPQETQYF	TGTGCCAGCTCACCCCGACTAGCGCCACAAGAGACCCAGTACTTC
few	TRBJ2-1	TRBV6-2/TRBV6-3	NA	CASSPQGGGLDEQFF	TGTGCCAGCAGTCCCCAGGGGGGGGGCCTCGATGAGCAGTTCTTC
many	TRBJ1-4	TRBV30	NA	CAWSVSATNEKLFF	TGTGCCTGGAGTGTGAGCGCAACTAATGAAAAACTGTTTTTT
NA	TRBJ1-4	TRBV2	TRBD1	CASRDRVGVEKLFF	TGTGCCAGCAGGGACAGGGTTGGGGTTGAAAAACTGTTTTTT
many	TRBJ2-7	TRBV13	TRBD1	CASSTGQARYEQYF	TGTGCCAGCAGCACGGGACAGGCCCGCTACGAGCAGTACTTC
many	TRBJ1-4	TRBV18	TRBD1	CASSPPAGTGYEKLFF	TGTGCCAGCTCACCACCGGCCGGGACAGGGTATGAAAAACTGTTTTTT
many	TRBJ2-5	TRBV6-2/TRBV6-3	NA	CASTDWAGRYF	TGTGCCAGCACGGATTGGGCAGGGCGATACTTC
many	TRBJ1-5	TRBV28	NA	CASSLPYVGGNQPQHF	TGTGCCAGCAGTTTACCGTACGTCGGCGGGAATCAGCCCCAGCATTTT
NA	TRBJ1-4	TRBV20-1	TRBD1	CSAGQATNEKLFF	TGCAGTGCTGGACAGGCAACTAATGAAAAACTGTTTTTT
many	TRBJ2-7	TRBV7-2	TRBD1	CASSSRPGQGHSYEQYF	TGTGCCAGCAGCTCCAGGCCGGGACAGGGCCACTCCTACGAGCAGTACTTC
few	TRBJ1-1	TRBV5-1	TRBD1	CASSWQQGFGAFF	TGCGCCAGCAGCTGGCAACAGGGGTTTGGTGCTTTCTTT
many	TRBJ1-1	TRBV7-6	NA	CASSLVMAVNTEAFF	TGTGCCAGCAGCTTAGTTATGGCAGTAAACACTGAAGCTTTCTTT
NA	TRBJ2-4	TRBV3-1	NA	CASSQGRSGNIQYF	TGTGCCAGCAGCCAAGGGCGCAGCGGAAACATTCAGTACTTC
many	TRBJ2-3	TRBV7-2	NA	CASGLLRGDTQYF	TGTGCCAGCGGACTACTAAGGGGGGATACGCAGTATTTT
few	TRBJ2-2	TRBV5-1	TRBD1	CASSGTTGSTGELFF	TGCGCCAGCAGCGGGACGACAGGGAGCACCGGGGAGCTGTTTTTT
many	TRBJ1-5	TRBV15	NA	CATSRDPDGNQPQHF	TGTGCCACCAGCAGAGATCCTGACGGTAATCAGCCCCAGCATTTT
NA	TRBJ1-4	TRBV12-3/TRBV12-4	NA	CASSIPKVGTREKLFF	TGTGCCAGCAGTATACCCAAGGTCGGGACAAGGGAAAAACTGTTTTTT